The sequence of this T cell receptor (beta chain) was determined in a study of cytomegalovirus exposure and HLA in healthy donors. PCR was performed using 60 Vbeta and 13 Jbeta primers. Sequencing was performed with immunoSEQ multiplex PCR; in TCRdb, only in-frame clones are kept and a portion is missing. In the table there are 200,000 to 250,000 clones, around 64% of which are singletons. V lost 5 bases to trimming and J lost 5 bases, with 17 bases between them. Germline CDR1 and CDR2: SGHTS and YDEGEE. The CDR3 runs 15 residues. The sample taken for sequencing was PBMCs. The receptor was derived from a middle-aged man in good health and CMV-seropositive. The chain has TRBV5-8 and TRBJ1-5, with D maybe TRBD1 (6 bases). In nucleotides, the CDR3 is TGTGCCAGCAGACCCGGGCCCGGGGGGCATCAGCCCCAGCATTTT. Its protein is CASRPGPGGHQPQHF.